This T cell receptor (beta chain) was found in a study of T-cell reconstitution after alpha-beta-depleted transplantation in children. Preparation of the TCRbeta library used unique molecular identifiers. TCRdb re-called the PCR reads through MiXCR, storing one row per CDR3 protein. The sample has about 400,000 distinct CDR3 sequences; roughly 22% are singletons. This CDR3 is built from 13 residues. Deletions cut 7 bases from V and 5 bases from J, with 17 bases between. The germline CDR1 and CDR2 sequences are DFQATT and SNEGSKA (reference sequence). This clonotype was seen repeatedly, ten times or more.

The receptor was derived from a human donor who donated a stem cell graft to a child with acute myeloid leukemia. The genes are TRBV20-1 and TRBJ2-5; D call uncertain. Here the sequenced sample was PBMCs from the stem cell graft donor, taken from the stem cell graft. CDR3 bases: TGCAGTGTCCCACCTGACGGTGGTGAGACCCAGTACTTC. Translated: CSVPPDGGETQYF.